The 26 T cell receptor beta chains listed next were all sequenced from one sample in a study of T cell clonality in common variable immunodeficiency (dated by TCRdb to between 2015 and 2017). On the study overall, not on this receptor specifically: Reportedly, TCRbeta sequences from CVID had fewer deletions and N-nucleotide insertions, and highly modified clones with 13 or more V deletions were absent from CVID.

Library preparation used the immunoSEQ multiplex PCR assay. Here the immuneACCESS table is served through TCRdb, limited to in-frame sequences with V and J called. Missing clones are a known gap in these copies; in checked studies unresolved V genes cover under half, and the rest lacks a known reason. The table notes 15,000 to 25,000 clones here, none of them singletons. The ten largest account for more than 20% of the sample. These receptors' targets are unknown. Specimen: peripheral blood mononuclear cells. The receptors originated from a human donor with common variable immunodeficiency.

On this clone itself: The sequenced fragment ends 3 residues before the CDR3 boundary, so the rest is inferred from the germline J gene. This chain uses TRBV7-9 with TRBJ2-1; the D gene is possibly TRBD1 (6 bases). This CDR3 spans 14 amino acids. Trimming removed 1 base from V and 8 bases from J, with 12 bases in between. CDR1 and CDR2 (germline): SEHNR, FQNEAQ (reference sequence). The part of the CDR3 DNA that was read is TGTGCCAGCAGCTTAGGTCCAGGGGTGGATGAG. It encodes CASSLGPGVDE. The complete CDR3 protein is CASSLGPGVDEQFF.

On this clone: Coverage ceases 3 residues before the CDR3 finishes, and the germline J gene fills in the end. This rearrangement joins TRBV7-8 to TRBJ2-2; D is unclear. CDR1 SGHVS and CDR2 FQNEAQ come from the germline V gene. Trimming took 1 base from V and 4 from J, leaving 13 bases between them. There are 16 residues in the CDR3. Incomplete CDR3 DNA: TGTGCCAGCAGCTTAGTATACCGACAACCCACCGGGGAG. Its translation: CASSLVYRQPTGE. The CDR3, in full, reads CASSLVYRQPTGELFF.

Comment on this clone: The CDR3 goes on 3 residues after the read ends, and that part is filled in from the germline J gene. This chain connects TRBV7-3 to TRBJ1-2; D not resolved. The CDR3 extends over 11 amino acids. CDR1 and CDR2 from the germline V gene are SGHTA and FQGTGA. Here the CDR3 reads CASSLAGGYTF. The CDR3 DNA, read in part, is TGTGCCAGCAGCCTTGCGGGCGGC.

The sample holds a few counts of this clone. The missing CDR3 end, 3 residues past where the read stops, is filled in from the germline J gene. The rearrangement joins TRBV19 to TRBJ2-2, with TRBD1 matching over 7 bases. The ends lost 6 bases at V and 3 bases at J; junction bases unmatched: 7. The CDR3 has 15 residues. CDR1 is LNHDA and CDR2 is SQIVND in the germline V gene (reference sequence). Here the CDR3 reads CASRLQGPDTGELFF. The sequenced part of the CDR3 DNA is TGTGCCAGTAGACTACAGGGGCCCGACACCGGGGAG.

This clone showed up just a few times. The read ends 3 residues shy of where the CDR3 ends; the end is completed using the germline J gene. The J gene is TRBJ2-3, the V gene TRBV18; 10 positions match TRBD1. The CDR3 covers 20 residues. The V gene end was trimmed by 0 bases and the J gene end by 2 bases; junction bases not matched to a gene: 14. Germline V gene sequence: CDR1 KGHSH, CDR2 LQKENI. The sequenced part of the CDR3 DNA is TGTGCCAGCTCACCACCGAATTGGGGTTCTGGACAGGGGGTCACAGATACG. This gives the protein CASSPPNWGSGQGVTDT. The CDR3 as a whole reads CASSPPNWGSGQGVTDTQYF.

This clone turned up a few times. The CDR3 extends 3 residues past the end of the read, so its final part is completed from the germline J gene. V gene TRBV30 combines with J gene TRBJ1-1, with D hard to call. The V end was cut by 2 bases, the J end by 3 bases, with 10 bases between. The CDR3 length is 13 residues. Germline V gene sequence: CDR1 GTSNPN, CDR2 SVGIG (reference sequence). The CDR3 bases that were read are TGTGCCTGGAGTTATGGGCGGGACACTGAA. This codes for CAWSYGRDTE. The entire CDR3 protein reads CAWSYGRDTEAFF.

A few counts support this clone. The CDR3 goes on 3 residues after the read ends, and that part is filled in from the germline J gene. V gene TRBV2 combines with J gene TRBJ2-2; TRBD2 is a possible D gene (7 bases). CDR3 size: 17 residues. V was pared by 3 bases and J by 3 bases, with 17 bases between. The germline V gene encodes CDR1 SNHLY and CDR2 FYNNEI. The CDR3 is CASSEGGTNIDTGELFF. The CDR3 DNA, read in part, is TGTGCCAGCAGTGAGGGAGGGACAAACATCGACACCGGGGAG.

This clone was counted between two and nine times. The CDR3 extends 3 residues past the end of the read, so its final part is completed from the germline J gene. The chain joins TRBV19 to TRBJ1-2, with 8 bases identical to TRBD1. Germline trimming cut 4 bases from V and 4 bases from J; bases unmatched to any gene: 17. The length of the CDR3 is 18 residues. Germline loops: CDR1 LNHDA, CDR2 SQIVND (reference sequence). The part of the CDR3 DNA that was read is TGTGCCAGTAGTACGACAGGGACAGGAACTGCATTACTCTATGGC. Translation gives CASSTTGTGTALLYG. In full, the CDR3 is CASSTTGTGTALLYGYTF.

Turning to this clone: The CDR3 end is not reached by the read, which stops 3 residues before it; the germline J gene fills it in. This chain uses TRBV20-1 with TRBJ2-5; D is possibly TRBD2 (7 bases). V lost 1 base and J 4 bases, leaving 13 bases between the germline ends. This CDR3 region has 14 residues. The V gene's germline CDR1 is DFQATT and CDR2 SNEGSKA (reference sequence). Incomplete CDR3 DNA: TGCAGTGCTAGAGGGGGAGGGGGGGGAGAGACC. Translated, it gives CSARGGGGGET. The complete CDR3 protein is CSARGGGGGETQYF.

This clone was observed at least ten times. With the read ending 3 residues before the CDR3 end, the germline J gene is used to fill in that end. This chain joins TRBV20-1 and TRBJ2-1; possibly TRBD2 for D (6 bases). Germline CDR1 DFQATT, CDR2 SNEGSKA (reference sequence). Trimming pared 7 bases from V and 0 bases from J, leaving 19 bases between. CDR3 length: 16 residues. The CDR3 loop is CSVTTHGGISYNEQFF. The DNA read from the CDR3 is TGCAGTGTCACAACCCACGGGGGAATCTCCTACAATGAG.

This clone was counted only a few times. The read ends 3 residues before the CDR3 terminus; that terminus is restored from the germline J gene. The chain recombines TRBV11-2 with TRBJ1-1; maybe TRBD1 (6 bases). The germline V and J ends were trimmed by 4 bases and 1 base, with 7 bases remaining between them. The CDR3 is made up of 13 amino acids. The V gene's germline CDR1 is SGHAT and CDR2 FQNNGV. The CDR3 spells CASSWTENTEAFF. CDR3 bases read: TGTGCCAGCAGCTGGACAGAGAACACTGAA.

This clone has only a few counts. The CDR3 is cut off 3 residues early in the read; its end comes from the germline J gene. This chain connects TRBV7-3 to TRBJ2-1, with D tentatively TRBD1 or TRBD2 (7 bases each). The CDR3 totals 20 residues. V shed 1 base and J shed 1 base, with 23 bases lying between them. CDR1 and CDR2 (germline): SGHTA, FQGTGA. CDR3 protein: CASSLRGRGRYGLSYNEQFF. The part of the CDR3 DNA that was read is TGTGCCAGCAGCTTAAGAGGGAGGGGGCGGTACGGTTTATCCTACAATGAG.

The table lists this clone with many counts. The read ends 3 residues before the CDR3 terminus; that terminus is restored from the germline J gene. The chain combines TRBV30 with TRBJ1-2; D ambiguous. Trimming removed 0 bases from V and 7 bases from J, with 12 bases in between. Germline V CDR1 and CDR2: GTSNPN, SVGIG (reference sequence). The CDR3 loop spans 13 amino acids. The CDR3 loop reads CAWSVRGGGGYTF. Partial CDR3 DNA: TGTGCCTGGAGTGTACGGGGTGGTGGTGGC.

This clone was observed a handful of times. The part of the CDR3 DNA that was read is TGTGCCAGCAGCTTCGGGGGACTCTACGAG. Translated: CASSFGGLYE. The entire CDR3 reads CASSFGGLYEQYF. The gene calls are TRBV5-4 and TRBJ2-7, with D perhaps TRBD2 (6 bases). The observed sequence ends 3 residues before the CDR3 terminus, with the missing tail filled in from the germline J gene. CDR3 length: 13 residues. Germline CDR1 and CDR2: SGHNT and YYREEE (reference sequence). V was pared by 2 bases and J by 3 bases, with 9 bases between.

To note about this clone: The read comes to an end 3 residues before the CDR3 does, leaving the germline J gene to fill in the end. The chain joins TRBV19 to TRBJ2-7; maybe TRBD1 (6 bases). This CDR3 region has 14 residues. The germline V gene encodes CDR1 LNHDA and CDR2 SQIVND (reference sequence). Trimming removed 8 bases at V and 1 base at J, with 15 bases between. CDR3 DNA, as far as it was read: TGTGCCAGTCAGGACAGCTCCAATTCCTACGAG. Translated, it gives CASQDSSNSYE. In full, the CDR3 is CASQDSSNSYEQYF.

This clone was observed a handful of times. Read coverage stops 3 residues before the CDR3 terminus; the germline J gene supplies the remainder. The chain has TRBV18 and TRBJ2-7; 9 nucleotides agree with TRBD1. The J segment lost 6 bases and the V segment lost 6 bases, leaving 6 bases of the junction unmatched. The CDR3 loop spans 13 amino acids. CDR1 is KGHSH, CDR2 LQKENI, per germline. The CDR3 is CASSGTGIVEQYF. Partial CDR3 DNA: TGTGCCAGCTCGGGGACAGGGATCGTCGAG.

This clone showed up many times. The CDR3 is cut off 3 residues early in the read; its end comes from the germline J gene. J is TRBJ2-7 and V is TRBV20-1, with TRBD1 identical over 7 bases. The germline V gene encodes CDR1 DFQATT and CDR2 SNEGSKA (reference sequence). The CDR3 is 13 amino acids. The junction had 8 bases not matched to a gene; V was cut back by 6 bases and J by 3 bases. CDR3 DNA (partial): TGCAGTGCAAGGCAGGGGGTGGTCTACGAG. The encoded protein is CSARQGVVYE. The complete CDR3 protein is CSARQGVVYEQYF.

In the case of this clone: The read gets to within 3 residues of the CDR3 end, and the germline J gene fills in the rest. The chain is built from TRBV7-2 and TRBJ2-7; 8 nucleotides agree with TRBD1. Germline values: CDR1 SGHTA, CDR2 FQGNSA. The CDR3 totals 14 residues. V gave up 5 bases and J gave up 4 bases; unmatched junction bases: 7. CDR3 protein: CASSQQGGFYEQYF. The CDR3 DNA, read in part, is TGTGCCAGCAGCCAACAGGGGGGTTTTTACGAG. The full variable domain, rest sourced from reference TRBV7-2 and TRBJ2-7, is GAGVSQSPSNKVTEKGKDVELRCDPISGHTALYWYRQSLGQGLEFLIYFQGNSAPDKSGLPSDRFSAERTGGSVSTLTIQRTQQEDSAVYLCASSQQGGFYEQYFGPGTRLTVT.

This clone was seen repeatedly, ten times or more. The CDR3 loop is CARSALAKNNEQFF. The sequenced part of the CDR3 DNA is TGTGCCCGATCAGCACTAGCGAAGAACAATGAG. V and J are TRBV30 and TRBJ2-1, with 7 nucleotides matching TRBD2. The CDR3 is cut off 3 residues early in the read; its end comes from the germline J gene. The V gene end was trimmed by 8 bases and the J gene end by 5 bases; junction bases not matched to a gene: 12. CDR3 length equals 14 residues. The germline V gene encodes CDR1 GTSNPN and CDR2 SVGIG (reference sequence).

A note on this clone: The DNA ends 3 residues before the CDR3 does, and the rest of the CDR3 is filled in from the germline J gene. This chain connects TRBV7-3 to TRBJ2-3; D not certain. CDR1 and CDR2 from the germline V gene are SGHTA and FQGTGA. The CDR3 length is 13 residues. The germline V and J ends were trimmed by 4 bases and 6 bases, with 11 bases remaining between them. CDR3 DNA, as far as it was read: TGTGCCAGCAGCTCGGGTTTTGATGATACG. Residues: CASSSGFDDT. The complete CDR3 reads CASSSGFDDTQYF.

This clone has more than one count but fewer than ten. From the germline J gene comes the end of the CDR3, since the read stops 3 residues before it. The chain carries TRBV20-1 and TRBJ2-7, with TRBD2 matching 12 bases. The germline gives CDR1 DFQATT, CDR2 SNEGSKA (reference sequence). J gave up 6 bases and V 6 bases, and 15 bases lay outside the gene matches. The CDR3 is 16 residues long. The CDR3 here is CSALGLAGTASREQYF. The sequenced CDR3 bases are TGCAGTGCGCTAGGACTAGCGGGAACTGCGTCGCGCGAG.

This clone has more than one count but fewer than ten. With the read ending 3 residues before the CDR3 end, the germline J gene is used to fill in that end. The chain is built from TRBV7-2 and TRBJ2-3; 7 positions agree with TRBD2. There are 14 residues in the CDR3. V lost 7 bases, J lost 1 base, and 5 bases stayed unmatched. From germline, CDR1 is SGHTA and CDR2 FQGNSA. The DNA read from the CDR3 is TGTGCCAGCACCTCAGCGGGGCGCACAGATACG. Its translation is CASTSAGRTDT. The entire CDR3 is CASTSAGRTDTQYF.

In this sample, this clone turned up a few times. The read is 3 residues too short to cover the CDR3 end, so that end is filled in from the germline J gene. The rearrangement joins TRBV7-9 to TRBJ1-1, with a tentative D call TRBD1 (5 bases). The CDR3 contains 13 residues. V shed 6 bases and J shed 6 bases, with 14 bases lying between them. Germline V gene data show CDR1 as SEHNR and CDR2 as FQNEAQ (reference sequence). The CDR3 here is CASSYSEGAEAFF. Partial CDR3 DNA: TGTGCCAGCAGTTACAGCGAAGGGGCTGAA.

As to this clone: Coverage ceases 3 residues before the CDR3 finishes, and the germline J gene fills in the end. The V gene is TRBV5-6, the J gene TRBJ2-1; no definite D call. V was cut by 1 base and J by 8 bases, with 16 bases left in between. In germline, CDR1 is SGHDT, CDR2 YYEEEE. The CDR3 loop spans 15 amino acids. The CDR3: CASSLLGQYPYEQFF. The part of the CDR3 DNA that was read is TGTGCCAGCAGCTTGTTGGGCCAATACCCCTATGAG.

With regard to this clone: The read is 3 residues too short to cover the CDR3 end, so that end is filled in from the germline J gene. V usage is TRBV19 and J usage is TRBJ2-1; 8 nucleotides align to TRBD2. The CDR3 consists of 19 residues. Germline V gene sequence: CDR1 LNHDA, CDR2 SQIVND (reference sequence). The ends lost 1 base at V and 7 bases at J; junction bases unmatched: 18. The CDR3 region is CASSIVGAGVRYRGNEQFF. The sequenced part of the CDR3 DNA is TGTGCCAGTAGTATAGTCGGAGCGGGAGTCCGCTACCGGGGGAATGAG.

On this clone itself: Read coverage stops 3 residues before the CDR3 terminus; the germline J gene supplies the remainder. The chain joins TRBV7-2 to TRBJ2-7; 9 nucleotides match TRBD2. V dropped 2 bases and J dropped 3; count of bases not matched to a gene: 5. The germline V gene encodes CDR1 SGHTA and CDR2 FQGNSA. The CDR3 runs 15 residues. This CDR3 is CASSLRLAGIYEQYF. The covered CDR3 bases are TGTGCCAGCAGCTTAAGGCTAGCGGGAATCTACGAG.